The source of this T cell receptor beta chain is a study of graft-versus-host responses after intestinal transplantation. About the study: Each recipient received anti-thymocyte globulin induction, then tacrolimus and steroids for 2 to 3 years. Whole-study findings and limits: GvH clones detected in recipient marrow included some appearing first in ileum or blood. Peak levels of circulating GvH clones tracked with early post-transplant HvG declines. Within the allografts of patients who had graft-donor T cell macrochimerism, graft-versus-host to host-versus-graft clonal ratios were high.

Libraries were prepared by immunoSEQ multiplex PCR; TCRdb keeps only in-frame clonotypes and omits some of them. The sample contains roughly 80,000 clones, around nine tenths of which appear only once. This CDR3 has 14 amino acids. The germline CDR1 and CDR2 sequences are SGHVS and FQNEAQ. Trimming took 2 bases from V and 4 from J, leaving 8 bases between them. A note on this clone: The antigen remains undetermined.

The source was unstimulated CD8+ T cells sorted from spleen or lymph node cells, collected before transplant. The V gene is TRBV7-8, the J gene TRBJ2-2, with D unresolved. The sequence came from a human donor who was the organ donor for an intestinal transplant. In DNA, the CDR3 is TGTGCCAGCAGCTTATCTTGGTCCACCGGGGAGCTGTTTTTT. Translating it yields CASSLSWSTGELFF.